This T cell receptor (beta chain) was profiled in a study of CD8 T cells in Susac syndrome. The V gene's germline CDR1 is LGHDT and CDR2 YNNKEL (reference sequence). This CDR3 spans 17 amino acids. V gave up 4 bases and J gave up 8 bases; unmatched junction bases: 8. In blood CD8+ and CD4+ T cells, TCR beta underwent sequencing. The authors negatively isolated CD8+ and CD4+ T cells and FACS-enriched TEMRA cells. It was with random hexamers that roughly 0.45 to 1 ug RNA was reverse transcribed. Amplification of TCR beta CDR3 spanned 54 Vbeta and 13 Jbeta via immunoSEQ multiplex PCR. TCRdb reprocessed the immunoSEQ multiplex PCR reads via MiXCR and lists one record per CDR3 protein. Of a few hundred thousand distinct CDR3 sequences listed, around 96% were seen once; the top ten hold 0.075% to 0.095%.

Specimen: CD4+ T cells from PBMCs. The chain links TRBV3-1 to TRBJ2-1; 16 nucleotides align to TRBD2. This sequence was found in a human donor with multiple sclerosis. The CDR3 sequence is CASSLSGTSGGADEQFF. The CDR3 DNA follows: TGTGCCAGCAGCCTGTCCGGGACTAGCGGGGGGGCCGATGAGCAGTTCTTC.